Reported below is one TCR beta chain. No antigen is known for it. Cultured cells yielded isolated CD4+ T cells after about ten days. This specimen belongs to a study of vaccination effects on CD4 cells after COVID-19. The assay was immunoSEQ multiplex PCR, and TCRdb's table has in-frame clones only and misses some. The sample lists tens of thousands of clones, 65% to 80% seen once, with approximately 10% in the top ten. The CDR3 consists of 16 residues. Germline-derived CDR1 and CDR2 are SGHTA and FQGNSA. V lost 5 bases and J lost 4; bases outside the gene matches: 13. This chain connects TRBV7-2 to TRBJ1-2; 7 bases fit TRBD1. The receptor comes from a human donor who received a COVID-19 vaccine. The sequenced sample was CD4+ T cells from PBMCs cultured without peptide, obtained before COVID-19 vaccination. The CDR3 DNA reads as TGTGCCAGCAGCCTACTTTCCGGACAGGTCGTCTATGGCTACACCTTC. It yields the protein CASSLLSGQVVYGYTF. The complete variable domain, with remaining parts taken from reference TRBV7-2 and TRBJ1-2, reads GAGVSQSPSNKVTEKGKDVELRCDPISGHTALYWYRQSLGQGLEFLIYFQGNSAPDKSGLPSDRFSAERTGGSVSTLTIQRTQQEDSAVYLCASSLLSGQVVYGYTFGSGTRLTVV.